The clone carrying this T cell receptor beta chain turned up a few times. What it binds is unknown. The sample belongs to a study of cytomegalovirus exposure and HLA in healthy donors. Study at large: In a later analysis, it was reported that the roughly 130 validation repertoires had been produced on the same platform as the 670 or so repertoires belonging to the first cohort. Study conclusions and caveats: One later analysis, an examination of the approximately 130 validation repertoires, found that first-cohort TCR clusters tended to co-occur in them. TCR beta chains numbering some 160 were designated cytomegalovirus-associated.

While the first cohort had several hundred subjects, the donors belonged to the separate validation cohort of 100 to 150 subjects. The data were produced by immunoSEQ multiplex PCR, yet TCRdb's version contains in-frame clones alone and is incomplete. The table shows roughly 49,000 clones, with approximately 95% occurring only once. There are 17 residues in the CDR3. Trimming removed 10 bases from V and 0 bases from J, with 24 bases in between. Looked up from germline, CDR1 is MGHDK and CDR2 is SYGVNS. The chain carries TRBV25-1 and TRBJ1-1; the D gene is possibly TRBD1 (6 bases). This receptor was obtained from a young woman in good health and CMV-seropositive. Material: PBMCs. CDR3 amino acids: CANRGGRGASLNTEAFF. CDR3 nucleotide sequence: TGTGCCAACCGAGGTGGCAGGGGTGCTAGTTTGAACACTGAAGCTTTCTTT. The full variable domain, in which reference TRBV25-1 and TRBJ1-1 provide the parts outside the CDR3, is EADIYQTPRYLVIGTGKKITLECSQTMGHDKMYWYQQDPGMELHLIHYSYGVNSTEKGDLSSESTVSRIRTEHFPLTLESARPSHTSQYLCANRGGRGASLNTEAFFGQGTRLTVV.